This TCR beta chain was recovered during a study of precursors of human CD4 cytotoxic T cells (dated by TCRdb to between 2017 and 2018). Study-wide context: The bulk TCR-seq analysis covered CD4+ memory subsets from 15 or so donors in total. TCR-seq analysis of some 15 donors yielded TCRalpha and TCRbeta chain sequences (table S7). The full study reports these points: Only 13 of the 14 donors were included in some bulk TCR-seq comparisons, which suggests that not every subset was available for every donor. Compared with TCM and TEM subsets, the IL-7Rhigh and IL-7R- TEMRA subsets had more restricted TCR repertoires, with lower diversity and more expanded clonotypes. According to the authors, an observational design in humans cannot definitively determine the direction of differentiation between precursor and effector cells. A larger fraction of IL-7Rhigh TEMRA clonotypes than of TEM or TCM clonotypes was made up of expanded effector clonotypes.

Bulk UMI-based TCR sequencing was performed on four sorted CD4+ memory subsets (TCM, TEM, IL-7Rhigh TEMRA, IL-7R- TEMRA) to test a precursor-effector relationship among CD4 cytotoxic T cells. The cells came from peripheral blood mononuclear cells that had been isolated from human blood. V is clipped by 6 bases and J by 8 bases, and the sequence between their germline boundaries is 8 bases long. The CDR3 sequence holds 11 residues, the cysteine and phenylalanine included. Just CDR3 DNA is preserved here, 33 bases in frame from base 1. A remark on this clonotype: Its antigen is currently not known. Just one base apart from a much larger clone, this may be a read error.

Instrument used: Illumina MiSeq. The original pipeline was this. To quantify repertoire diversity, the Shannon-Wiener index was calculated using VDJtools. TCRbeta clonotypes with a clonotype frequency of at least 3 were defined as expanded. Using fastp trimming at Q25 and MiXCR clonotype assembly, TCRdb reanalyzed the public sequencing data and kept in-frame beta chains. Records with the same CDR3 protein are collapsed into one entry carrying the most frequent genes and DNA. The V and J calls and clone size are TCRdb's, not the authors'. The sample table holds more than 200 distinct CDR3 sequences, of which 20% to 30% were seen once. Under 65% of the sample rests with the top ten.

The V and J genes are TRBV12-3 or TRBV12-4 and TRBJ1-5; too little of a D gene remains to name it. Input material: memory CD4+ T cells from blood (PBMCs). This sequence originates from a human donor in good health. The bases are TGTGCCAGCAGCTGGGGTAAGCCCCAGCATTTT. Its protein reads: CASSWGKPQHF.